Following are 25 T cell receptor beta chains from one sample sequenced in a study of blood T cell repertoires in COVID-19 (dated by TCRdb to 2020 to 2021). The method behind the library was the immunoSEQ multiplex PCR assay. TCRdb carries this immuneACCESS record with in-frame sequences only. Its versions omit some clonotypes, under half of them owing to an unresolved V gene in the studies checked, with the rest unexplained. The sample includes around 65,000 clones, with 60% to 85% observed a single time. The ten largest clones capture 16% of the sample. The sequenced sample was peripheral blood. All receptors derive from a man in his sixties with acute or convalescent COVID-19.

This chain links TRBV24-1 with TRBJ1-2; a possible D gene is TRBD1 (5 bases). CDR3 length: 14 amino acids. V shed 2 bases and J shed 2 bases, with 8 bases lying between them. The germline V gene has CDR1 KGHDR and CDR2 SFDVKD. The CDR3 bases are TGTGCCACCAGTGATTCAGGACAAAACTATGGCTACACCTTC. Its translation: CATSDSGQNYGYTF.

The chain employs TRBV20-1 and TRBJ2-1; 10 bases fit TRBD2. The CDR3 runs 16 residues. V lost 3 bases, J lost 4 bases, and 9 bases stayed unmatched. CDR1 is DFQATT and CDR2 is SNEGSKA in the germline V gene (reference sequence). DNA of the CDR3: TGCAGTGCTAGTAAAGAACTAGCGGGGACATACAATGAGCAGTTCTTC. Translating gives CSASKELAGTYNEQFF.

This chain joins TRBV6-2 or TRBV6-3 and TRBJ1-5; 11 bases fit TRBD1. CDR3 length: 14 residues. The V segment lost 6 bases and the J segment 5 bases; nucleotides outside the gene matches: 3. Per germline, CDR1 MNHEY and CDR2 SVGEGT. The CDR3 sequence is CASSWDRGYQPQHF. The CDR3 DNA is TGTGCCAGCAGCTGGGACAGGGGGTATCAGCCCCAGCATTTT.

The sample holds a few counts of this clone. V gene TRBV5-6 combines with J gene TRBJ2-3, with TRBD2 matching over 7 bases. This CDR3 is built from 16 residues. Germline V lookup: CDR1 SGHDT, CDR2 YYEEEE. J lost 0 bases, V lost 0 bases, and 4 bases had no gene match. CDR3 region: CASSLVPLASTDTQYF. CDR3 DNA: TGTGCCAGCAGCTTGGTCCCACTAGCGAGCACAGATACGCAGTATTTT. Using reference TRBV5-6 and TRBJ2-3 for the parts outside the CDR3, the full variable domain is DAGVTQSPTHLIKTRGQQVTLRCSPKSGHDTVSWYQQALGQGPQFIFQYYEEEERQRGNFPDRFSGHQFPNYSSELNVNALLLGDSALYLCASSLVPLASTDTQYFGPGTRLTVL.

V and J are TRBV4-3 and TRBJ1-4; D unresolved. Germline CDR1 and CDR2: LGHNA and YSLEER. Between the trimmed V and J ends, which lost 5 bases and 9 bases, there was a span of 16 bases. The CDR3 contains 14 residues. The chain's CDR3 is CASSVERMVKKLFF. The CDR3, as DNA: TGCGCCAGCAGCGTGGAGCGCATGGTGAAAAAACTGTTTTTT.

This chain links TRBV7-9 with TRBJ2-5; the match to TRBD1 covers 8 bases. The CDR3 is 16 residues long. The germline gives CDR1 SEHNR, CDR2 FQNEAQ (reference sequence). With V trimmed by 1 base and J by 2 bases, 6 bases remained unmatched. CDR3 in amino acids: CASSLGDRGLQETQYF. CDR3 nucleotide sequence: TGTGCCAGCAGCTTAGGAGACAGGGGTCTGCAAGAGACCCAGTACTTC.

The V and J genes are TRBV9 and TRBJ1-2; 7 bases align to TRBD1. CDR1 SGDLS and CDR2 YYNGEE come from the germline V gene. V trimming: 3 bases; J trimming: 4 bases; junction bases outside the gene matches: 6. The CDR3 is 14 amino acids. CDR3 residues: CASSAATGTYGYTF. DNA for the CDR3: TGTGCCAGCAGCGCTGCGACAGGGACCTATGGCTACACCTTC.

V usage is TRBV14 and J usage is TRBJ2-3; 12 bases align to TRBD2. Germline assignment: CDR1 SGHDN and CDR2 FVKESK. The CDR3 contains 16 residues. V was pared by 3 bases and J by 2 bases, with 3 bases of the junction left unmatched. CDR3 residues: CASSQASGGATDTQYF. DNA of the CDR3: TGTGCCAGCAGCCAGGCTAGCGGGGGGGCCACAGATACGCAGTATTTT.

The chain recombines TRBV5-6 with TRBJ1-1, with TRBD1 matching over 10 bases. After removal of 6 bases from V and 0 bases from J, the junction contained 8 bases not matched to a gene. The germline V gene encodes CDR1 SGHDT and CDR2 YYEEEE. CDR3 length: 16 amino acids. The chain's CDR3 is CASTDRGIGMNTEAFF. CDR3 DNA sequence: TGTGCCAGCACGGACAGGGGGATCGGTATGAACACTGAAGCTTTCTTT.

V gene TRBV5-1 combines with J gene TRBJ1-6; TRBD1 is a possible D gene (6 bases). The V gene's germline CDR1 is SGHRS and CDR2 YFSETQ. The CDR3 loop spans 16 amino acids. V lost 5 bases and J 0 bases, leaving 12 bases between the germline ends. The CDR3: CASSQQGSSYNSPLHF. The CDR3 nucleotides read TGCGCCAGCAGTCAGCAGGGGAGCTCCTATAATTCACCCCTCCACTTT.

The CDR3 region is CASSEIGEDSPLHF. CDR3 DNA: TGCGCCAGCAGTGAAATAGGGGAAGATTCACCCCTCCACTTT. This chain connects TRBV10-2 to TRBJ1-6; D is perhaps TRBD1 (5 bases). The ends were cut back, 3 bases at V and 8 bases at J, with 11 bases in the middle. Germline CDR1 WSHSY, CDR2 SAAADI. The CDR3 consists of 14 residues.

J is TRBJ1-1 and V is TRBV5-4, with D unresolved. Germline values: CDR1 SGHNT, CDR2 YYREEE (reference sequence). V lost 2 bases to trimming and J lost 4 bases, with 18 bases between them. The CDR3 loop spans 16 amino acids. This chain's CDR3 is CASSLKSGSGGTEAFF. CDR3 DNA sequence: TGTGCCAGCAGCTTAAAGTCTGGGTCGGGAGGCACTGAAGCTTTCTTT.

This rearrangement joins TRBV3-1 (or the pseudogene TRBV3-2) to TRBJ2-5; TRBD1 aligns across 7 bases. The CDR3 contains 14 residues. With V trimmed by 0 bases and J by 5 bases, 3 bases remained unmatched. Germline CDR1 is LGHDT and CDR2 is YNNKEL (reference sequence). The CDR3 protein is CASSQEKGAETQYF. The CDR3 DNA is TGTGCCAGCAGCCAAGAGAAGGGGGCCGAGACCCAGTACTTC.

V and J are TRBV10-3 and TRBJ2-4, with D possibly being TRBD1 (6 bases). CDR3 size: 11 residues. Trimming took off 5 bases at V and 7 bases at J, with 6 bases between the two ends. Germline CDR1 reads ENHRY; CDR2 reads SYGVKD. In DNA, the CDR3 is TGTGCCATCAGTACAGGGAACATTCAGTACTTC. Translating it yields CAISTGNIQYF.

Worth noting for this clone: Sequence at one end of the junction differs from germline and may be a read error. The chain has TRBV6-1 and TRBJ1-1; D unresolved. The CDR3 loop spans 14 amino acids. Germline CDR1 MNHNS, CDR2 SASEGT. The CDR3: CASSEAPGNAEAFF. The CDR3 nucleotides are TGTGCCAGCAGTGAAGCCCCGGGGAACGCTGAAGCTTTCTTT.

The chain employs TRBV9 and TRBJ1-5; no clear D. The CDR3 spans 14 residues. Looked up from germline, CDR1 is SGDLS and CDR2 is YYNGEE. V lost 6 bases and J 5 bases, leaving 15 bases between the germline ends. The CDR3 DNA sequence: TGTGCCAGCAATAGAAACGGCGGGGATCAGCCCCAGCATTTT. It is translated as CASNRNGGDQPQHF. Drawing the rest from reference TRBV9 and TRBJ1-5, the complete variable domain is DSGVTQTPKHLITATGQRVTLRCSPRSGDLSVYWYQQSLDQGLQFLIQYYNGEERAKGNILERFSAQQFPDLHSELNLSSLELGDSALYFCASNRNGGDQPQHFGDGTRLSIL.

The chain is built from TRBV5-1 and TRBJ1-1; weak D call: TRBD1 (5 bases). In germline, CDR1 is SGHRS, CDR2 YFSETQ. The CDR3 is made up of 13 amino acids. The V end was cut by 0 bases, the J end by 5 bases, with 8 bases between. The CDR3 loop reads CASSLAGLTEAFF. CDR3 coding DNA: TGCGCCAGCAGCTTGGCAGGGTTGACTGAAGCTTTCTTT.

The CDR3 loop reads CASSPAVEDTIYF. DNA for the CDR3: TGTGCCAGCTCACCAGCTGTGGAGGACACCATATATTTT. The chain links TRBV18 to TRBJ1-3; D is ambiguous. The CDR3 sequence is 13 residues long. V was cut by 2 bases and J by 8 bases, with 10 bases left in between. Germline values: CDR1 KGHSH, CDR2 LQKENI.

This rearrangement joins TRBV6-5 to TRBJ1-1, with D maybe TRBD1 (6 bases). There are 15 residues in the CDR3. V gave up 6 bases and J gave up 2 bases, with 16 bases separating them. Germline V CDR1 and CDR2: MNHEY, SVGAGI. CDR3 bases: TGTGCCAGCAGAACTTACAGGGAAGAAAACACTGAAGCTTTCTTT. Translation gives CASRTYREENTEAFF.

The sample holds one count of this clone. V and J are TRBV6-6 and TRBJ1-6, with 7 bases aligning to TRBD1. The CDR3 sequence is 15 residues long. Germline CDR1 is MNHNY and CDR2 is SVGAGI (reference sequence). With 4 bases clipped from V and 6 bases from J, the junction kept 6 bases outside the gene matches. The CDR3 is CASSSSGTANSPLHF. Here the CDR3 DNA reads TGTGCCAGCAGTTCTTCCGGGACAGCTAATTCACCCCTCCACTTT.

This clone was counted once. The chain has TRBV19 and TRBJ1-5, with TRBD1 identical over 7 bases. V shed 5 bases and J 2 bases; nucleotides not matched to a gene: 9. There are 16 residues in the CDR3. CDR1 and CDR2 from the germline V gene are LNHDA and SQIVND (reference sequence). The CDR3 protein is CASSADRDIGNQPQHF. DNA of the CDR3: TGTGCCAGTAGTGCAGACAGGGATATTGGCAATCAGCCCCAGCATTTT.

This chain connects TRBV6-2 or TRBV6-3 to TRBJ2-7, with D perhaps matching TRBD1 (5 bases). In germline, CDR1 is MNHEY, CDR2 SVGEGT. The germline V and J ends were trimmed by 2 bases and 0 bases, with 11 bases remaining between them. The CDR3 is 15 residues long. CDR3: CASSYGAGDSYEQYF. Here the CDR3 DNA reads TGTGCCAGCAGTTACGGGGCAGGAGACTCCTACGAGCAGTACTTC.

Concerning this clone: The sample has other DNA sequences that encode this CDR3 too. The chain couples TRBV4-2 to TRBJ1-3; D is ambiguous. This CDR3 has 14 amino acids. Germline-derived CDR1 and CDR2 are LGHNA and YNFKEQ. Trimming stripped 0 bases from V and 4 bases from J, with 7 bases between. The chain's CDR3 is CASSQELEGNTIYF. CDR3 coding DNA: TGTGCCAGCAGCCAAGAGCTCGAGGGAAACACCATATATTTT.

CDR3 sequence reads: CASSREYNSPLHF. CDR3 DNA: TGTGCCAGCAGTAGGGAGTATAATTCACCCCTCCACTTT. This chain joins TRBV11-3 and TRBJ1-6; D is unclear. Trimming pared 6 bases from V and 4 bases from J, leaving 7 bases between. The CDR3 totals 13 residues. Per the germline V gene, CDR1 is SGHNT and CDR2 is YENEEA.

This chain links TRBV19 with TRBJ2-3, with 7 nucleotides matching TRBD1. The germline V gene has CDR1 LNHDA and CDR2 SQIVND (reference sequence). The CDR3 runs 14 residues. The V and J ends lost 10 bases and 11 bases, in that order; junction bases with no gene match: 18. The DNA for the CDR3 is TGTGCCACTGAACGCACAAGGTCCGGGACAGAGCAGTATTTT. Translating it yields CATERTRSGTEQYF. Full variable domain (outside the CDR3, taken from reference TRBV19 and TRBJ2-3): DGGITQSPKYLFRKEGQNVTLSCEQNLNHDAMYWYRQDPGQGLRLIYYSQIVNDFQKGDIAEGYSVSREKKESFPLTVTSAQKNPTAFYLCATERTRSGTEQYFGPGTRLTVL.